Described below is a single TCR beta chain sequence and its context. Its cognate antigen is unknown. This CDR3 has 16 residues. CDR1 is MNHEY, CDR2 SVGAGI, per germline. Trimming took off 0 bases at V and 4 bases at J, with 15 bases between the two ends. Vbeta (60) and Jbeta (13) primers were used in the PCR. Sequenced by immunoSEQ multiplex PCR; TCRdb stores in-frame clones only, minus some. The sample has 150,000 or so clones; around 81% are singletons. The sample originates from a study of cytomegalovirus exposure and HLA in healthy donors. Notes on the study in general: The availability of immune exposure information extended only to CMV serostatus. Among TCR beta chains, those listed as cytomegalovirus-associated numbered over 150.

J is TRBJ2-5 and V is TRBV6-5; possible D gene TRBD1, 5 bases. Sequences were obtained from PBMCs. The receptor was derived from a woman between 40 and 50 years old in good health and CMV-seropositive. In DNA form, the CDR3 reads TGTGCCAGCAGTTACTCAGGGGCACCCGACGGAGAGACCCAGTACTTC. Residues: CASSYSGAPDGETQYF.